The 30 T cell receptor beta chains below were found in one sample sequenced in a study of T cell changes during pregnancy in multiple sclerosis (dated by TCRdb to the late 2010s). Library preparation used the immunoSEQ multiplex PCR assay. What TCRdb holds here is the immuneACCESS table cut down to in-frame rearrangements. Part of the clones is not present; checked against another copy, under half of the missing clones reflect an unresolved V gene, and the others are unexplained. The sample profile shows tens of thousands of clones; roughly 92% of them were found once. The ten largest clones represent approximately 0.4% of the sample. The material sequenced was CD4+ T cells from peripheral blood mononuclear cells, taken before pregnancy. These receptors all come from a female donor with multiple sclerosis, enrolled in a pregnancy study.

The V gene is TRBV14, the J gene TRBJ2-6, with D tentatively TRBD1 (5 bases). The ends were cut back, 0 bases at V and 4 bases at J, with 7 bases in the middle. The germline CDR1 and CDR2 sequences are SGHDN and FVKESK. The CDR3 extends over 15 amino acids. CDR3 sequence reads: CASSQEWGGANVLTF. The CDR3 DNA reads as TGTGCCAGCAGCCAAGAATGGGGCGGGGCCAACGTCCTGACTTTC.

This clone was picked up one time. The rearrangement joins TRBV4-2 to TRBJ2-1; 7 bases agree with TRBD2. Trimming took 4 bases from V and 13 from J; bases not matched to a gene: 7. The germline CDR1 and CDR2 sequences are LGHNA and YNFKEQ. CDR3 length equals 12 residues. CDR3 amino acids: CASSPGGIGQFF. CDR3 coding DNA: TGTGCCAGCAGCCCGGGGGGAATAGGACAGTTCTTC.

This rearrangement joins TRBV6-6 to TRBJ1-2; 10 bases fit TRBD1. This CDR3 has 15 amino acids. CDR1 and CDR2 from the germline V gene are MNHNY and SVGAGI (reference sequence). V was clipped by 5 bases and J by 3 bases; unmatched bases: 6. CDR3 nucleotide sequence: TGTGCCAGCAGTATTTCCGGGACAGGGGACTATGGCTACACCTTC. Amino acid sequence: CASSISGTGDYGYTF.

The rearrangement uses TRBV9 and TRBJ1-2, with TRBD1 matching 8 bases. The V gene's germline CDR1 is SGDLS and CDR2 YYNGEE. The V and J ends lost 2 bases and 4 bases, in that order; junction bases with no gene match: 7. The CDR3 spans 15 residues. Written as DNA, the CDR3 is TGTGCCAGCAGCGTCTCCCAGGGGGCGCGCTATGGCTACACCTTC. It yields the protein CASSVSQGARYGYTF. Full variable domain (remainder filled in from reference TRBV9 and TRBJ1-2): DSGVTQTPKHLITATGQRVTLRCSPRSGDLSVYWYQQSLDQGLQFLIQYYNGEERAKGNILERFSAQQFPDLHSELNLSSLELGDSALYFCASSVSQGARYGYTFGSGTRLTVV.

The rearrangement joins TRBV28 to TRBJ2-7; TRBD1 might be the D (5 bases). CDR3 length equals 14 residues. CDR1 and CDR2 from the germline V gene are MDHEN and SYDVKM. The V end lost 3 bases, the J end lost 6 bases, and 15 bases lay between the germline ends. The CDR3 region has the DNA TGTGCCAGCAGTTTCGATCAGGGTTTCCGCGAGCAGTACTTC. This codes for CASSFDQGFREQYF.

V gene TRBV28 combines with J gene TRBJ2-1, with 7 bases fitting TRBD2. The germline CDR1 and CDR2 sequences are MDHEN and SYDVKM. The V segment lost 3 bases and the J segment 8 bases; nucleotides outside the gene matches: 7. The CDR3 spans 14 residues. CDR3 nucleotide sequence: TGTGCCAGCAGTTTGAGGGAGGGCCGGTATGAGCAGTTCTTC. This gives the protein CASSLREGRYEQFF.

CDR3 amino acids: CASSWGPGQGAEVETQYF. DNA for the CDR3: TGTGCCAGCAGCTGGGGACCGGGACAGGGGGCTGAAGTGGAGACCCAGTACTTC. The gene calls are TRBV7-9 and TRBJ2-5; 12 bases align to TRBD1. The V gene's germline CDR1 is SEHNR and CDR2 FQNEAQ (reference sequence). The CDR3 extends over 18 amino acids. V shed 4 bases and J 5 bases; nucleotides not matched to a gene: 14.

The genes are TRBV7-7 and TRBJ2-5; D remains ambiguous. The V and J ends lost 1 base and 4 bases respectively, with 10 bases between them. CDR3 size: 14 residues. In germline, CDR1 is SSHAT, CDR2 FNYEAQ (reference sequence). The CDR3 loop is CASSLGLVGETQYF. Here the CDR3 DNA reads TGTGCCAGCAGCTTAGGGCTAGTTGGAGAGACCCAGTACTTC.

This chain joins TRBV7-9 and TRBJ1-2, with D perhaps TRBD1 (6 bases). CDR3 size: 14 residues. CDR1 is SEHNR, CDR2 FQNEAQ, per germline (reference sequence). With 1 base removed from V and 7 bases from J, the gap between germline ends came to 13 bases. The CDR3 sequence: CASSLVQGIRGYTF. DNA for the CDR3: TGTGCCAGCAGCTTAGTTCAGGGGATCCGTGGCTACACCTTC. Using reference TRBV7-9 and TRBJ1-2 for the parts outside the CDR3, the full variable domain is DTGVSQNPRHKITKRGQNVTFRCDPISEHNRLYWYRQTLGQGPEFLTYFQNEAQLEKSRLLSDRFSAERPKGSFSTLEIQRTEQGDSAMYLCASSLVQGIRGYTFGSGTRLTVV.

This CDR3 reads CASSRLRFSGKVTYEQYF. Written as DNA, the CDR3 is TGTGCCAGCAGCCGCCTTAGATTTAGCGGCAAAGTGACCTACGAGCAGTACTTC. This chain links TRBV7-2 with TRBJ2-7; the D gene is possibly TRBD2 (6 bases). Germline V gene lookup returns CDR1 SGHTA and CDR2 FQGNSA. This CDR3 has 18 residues. The V gene lost 5 bases and the J gene lost 2 bases, with 25 bases spanning the gap.

This clone was observed a single time. The chain is built from TRBV27 and TRBJ2-2; D uncertain. Germline V CDR1 and CDR2: MNHEY, SMNVEV (reference sequence). V was shortened by 3 bases and J by 4 bases, with 3 bases between the two germline ends. This CDR3 is 12 amino acids long. CDR3 region: CASSFLTGELFF. The CDR3 nucleotides read TGTGCCAGCAGTTTTCTCACCGGGGAGCTGTTTTTT.

The J gene is TRBJ2-7, the V gene TRBV4-2; TRBD2 agrees at 12 bases. Trimming cost V 1 base and J 0 bases; bases outside gene matches: 13. The CDR3 spans 20 residues. Germline values: CDR1 LGHNA, CDR2 YNFKEQ. DNA for the CDR3: TGTGCCAGCAGCCAAGGACTAGCGGGAGAGCTGGGGGCCGGCTCCTACGAGCAGTACTTC. This sequence encodes CASSQGLAGELGAGSYEQYF.

This clone was counted a single time. The V and J genes are TRBV6-1 and TRBJ2-1; 7 bases agree with TRBD2. This CDR3 spans 15 amino acids. Germline trimming cut 3 bases from V and 10 bases from J; bases unmatched to any gene: 12. Germline CDR1 is MNHNS and CDR2 is SASEGT. CDR3: CASSETPGLLSEQFF. CDR3 sequence (DNA): TGTGCCAGCAGTGAGACCCCGGGACTACTATCGGAGCAGTTCTTC.

The J gene is TRBJ1-1, the V gene TRBV30; D may be TRBD1 (6 bases). This CDR3 spans 12 amino acids. V was cut by 1 base and J by 10 bases, with 13 bases left in between. In germline, CDR1 is GTSNPN, CDR2 SVGIG (reference sequence). CDR3 region: CAWSAEGVSAFF. CDR3 sequence (DNA): TGTGCCTGGAGTGCCGAGGGGGTATCAGCTTTCTTT. Supplemented by reference TRBV30 and TRBJ1-1, the full variable domain reads SQTIHQWPATLVQPVGSPLSLECTVEGTSNPNLYWYRQAAGRGLQLLFYSVGIGQISSEVPQNLSASRPQDRQFILSSKKLLLSDSGFYLCAWSAEGVSAFFGQGTRLTVV.

This clone was seen a few times. The rearrangement links TRBV2 to TRBJ1-1, with a tentative D call TRBD1 (5 bases). V was clipped by 4 bases and J by 7 bases, with 13 bases between them. The CDR3 runs to 13 residues. Looked up from germline, CDR1 is SNHLY and CDR2 is FYNNEI. The CDR3 reads CASSVRAVDEAFF. In DNA form, the CDR3 reads TGTGCCAGCAGTGTCAGGGCAGTGGATGAAGCTTTCTTT.

The chain joins TRBV27 to TRBJ1-1, with a tentative D call TRBD1 (6 bases). CDR1 is MNHEY, CDR2 SMNVEV, per germline (reference sequence). CDR3 size: 17 residues. V lost 4 bases to trimming and J lost 1 base, with 19 bases between them. This CDR3 reads CASSSFGRQGQNTEAFF. The CDR3 DNA is TGTGCCAGCAGTTCGTTCGGTCGGCAGGGGCAGAACACTGAAGCTTTCTTT.

The chain uses TRBV6-5 and TRBJ1-2; tentative D call: TRBD1 (5 bases). The CDR3 loop spans 14 amino acids. V shed 10 bases and J shed 9 bases, with 24 bases lying between them. In germline, CDR1 is MNHEY, CDR2 SVGAGI. The CDR3: CATQSLLAGRSYTF. The CDR3 nucleotides read TGTGCCACCCAATCCCTCTTGGCAGGGCGTAGCTACACCTTC.

The chain employs TRBV5-5 and TRBJ2-1; the D gene is possibly TRBD1 (6 bases). This CDR3 region has 15 residues. Per germline, CDR1 SGHKS and CDR2 YYEKEE (reference sequence). V was pared by 3 bases and J by 4 bases, with 14 bases between. The chain's CDR3 is CASSSAGTQYNEQFF. Written as DNA, the CDR3 is TGTGCCAGCAGCTCAGCCGGGACACAGTACAATGAGCAGTTCTTC.

The chain links TRBV7-2 to TRBJ2-5; unclear D gene. Trimming pared 5 bases from V and 5 bases from J, leaving 6 bases between. The CDR3 is 11 amino acids. The germline gives CDR1 SGHTA, CDR2 FQGNSA. Here the CDR3 reads CASSPRETQYF. DNA of the CDR3: TGTGCCAGCAGCCCCAGGGAGACCCAGTACTTC.

V gene TRBV28 combines with J gene TRBJ2-1; 9 bases map to TRBD1. CDR1 is MDHEN, CDR2 SYDVKM, per germline. The J segment lost 7 bases and the V segment lost 2 bases, leaving 9 bases of the junction unmatched. CDR3 length equals 16 residues. The CDR3 DNA reads TGTGCCAGCAGTTTAACAGGGGGCGCCCCGGGAAATGAGCAGTTCTTC. As protein: CASSLTGGAPGNEQFF.

This CDR3 reads CASSPGTSGYEQYF. The CDR3 nucleotides are TGTGCCAGCTCTCCCGGGACTAGCGGCTACGAGCAGTACTTC. This chain connects TRBV18 to TRBJ2-7, with TRBD2 matching over 11 bases. CDR3 size: 14 residues. The germline gives CDR1 KGHSH, CDR2 LQKENI. The J segment lost 3 bases and the V segment lost 6 bases, leaving 4 bases of the junction unmatched.

The chain is built from TRBV5-1 and TRBJ1-2; 7 bases fit TRBD1. This CDR3 has 13 residues. V lost 4 bases and J lost 2; bases outside the gene matches: 2. CDR1 is SGHRS and CDR2 is YFSETQ in the germline V gene. As DNA, the CDR3 is TGCGCCAGCAGCCCGGACAGGAACTATGGCTACACCTTC. The encoded protein is CASSPDRNYGYTF.

This rearrangement joins TRBV27 to TRBJ2-1, with 8 bases fitting TRBD2. Losses at the gene ends were 10 bases for V and 8 bases for J; bases not matched to a gene: 16. The length of the CDR3 is 15 residues. Per the germline V gene, CDR1 is MNHEY and CDR2 is SMNVEV (reference sequence). The CDR3 here is CATHRVGSGTHEQFF. CDR3 bases: TGTGCCACCCACAGGGTGGGTAGCGGGACGCATGAGCAGTTCTTC.

The CDR3, as DNA: TGTGCCATCAAATCAGGGGGCACTGAAGCTTTCTTT. It yields the protein CAIKSGGTEAFF. The rearrangement uses TRBV10-3 and TRBJ1-1; 7 positions match TRBD1. Germline V gene lookup returns CDR1 ENHRY and CDR2 SYGVKD. CDR3 length: 12 amino acids. The ends lost 7 bases at V and 4 bases at J; junction bases unmatched: 3.

The chain has TRBV7-3 and TRBJ2-3, with 12 bases aligning to TRBD1. The germline gives CDR1 SGHTA, CDR2 FQGTGA. The CDR3 is made up of 15 amino acids. V shed 5 bases, J shed 2 bases, and the junction held 2 bases outside the gene matches. The DNA for the CDR3 is TGTGCCAGCAGCGAGGGACAGGGGGCCACAGATACGCAGTATTTT. Residues: CASSEGQGATDTQYF. The whole variable domain, filled in from reference TRBV7-3 and TRBJ2-3, reads GAGVSQTPSNKVTEKGKYVELRCDPISGHTALYWYRQSLGQGPEFLIYFQGTGAADDSGLPNDRFFAVRPEGSVSTLKIQRTERGDSAVYLCASSEGQGATDTQYFGPGTRLTVL.

This rearrangement joins TRBV18 to TRBJ1-4, with D hard to call. CDR3 length: 14 residues. CDR1 and CDR2 from the germline V gene are KGHSH and LQKENI. V lost 3 bases and J 6 bases, leaving 11 bases between the germline ends. CDR3 protein: CASSPTTRDEKLFF. The CDR3 nucleotides read TGTGCCAGCTCACCTACGACGAGGGATGAAAAACTGTTTTTT.

This rearrangement joins TRBV9 to TRBJ1-2; weak D call: TRBD1 (6 bases). V dropped 3 bases and J dropped 7 bases, with 16 bases sitting between them. The CDR3 spans 14 residues. The germline V gene encodes CDR1 SGDLS and CDR2 YYNGEE. CDR3 loop: CASSAIGGAGGYTF. The CDR3 DNA is TGTGCCAGCAGCGCAATAGGGGGGGCGGGTGGCTACACCTTC.

The V and J genes are TRBV5-1 and TRBJ2-3; 8 bases align to TRBD1. Germline trimming cut 4 bases from V and 4 bases from J; bases unmatched to any gene: 11. The CDR3 is 16 residues long. Germline assignment: CDR1 SGHRS and CDR2 YFSETQ. CDR3 loop: CASSPTRGRMADTQYF. CDR3 in DNA: TGCGCCAGCAGCCCGACCAGGGGGCGCATGGCAGATACGCAGTATTTT.

This clone was recorded once. This chain uses TRBV12-5 with TRBJ2-1; 13 bases align to TRBD2. V shed 1 base, J shed 1 base, and the junction held 13 bases outside the gene matches. Looked up from germline, CDR1 is LGHNT and CDR2 is FRNRAP. The CDR3 is made up of 21 amino acids. The CDR3 DNA sequence: TGTGCTAGTGGTTTGGCCCCCCTGGGACTAGCGGGGAGGGGGTCCTACAATGAGCAGTTCTTC. Its protein is CASGLAPLGLAGRGSYNEQFF. The whole variable domain, filled in from reference TRBV12-5 and TRBJ2-1, reads DARVTQTPRHKVTEMGQEVTMRCQPILGHNTVFWYRQTMMQGLELLAYFRNRAPLDDSGMPKDRFSAEMPDATLATLKIQPSEPRDSAVYFCASGLAPLGLAGRGSYNEQFFGPGTRLTVL.

V gene TRBV7-9 combines with J gene TRBJ2-5; TRBD2 is a possible D gene (5 bases). Germline V gives CDR1 SEHNR, CDR2 FQNEAQ (reference sequence). CDR3 size: 14 residues. Trimming took 4 bases from V and 5 from J, leaving 14 bases between them. The DNA for the CDR3 is TGTGCCAGCAGCTCCCCCTCAAGGAGGGAGACCCAGTACTTC. It encodes CASSSPSRRETQYF.